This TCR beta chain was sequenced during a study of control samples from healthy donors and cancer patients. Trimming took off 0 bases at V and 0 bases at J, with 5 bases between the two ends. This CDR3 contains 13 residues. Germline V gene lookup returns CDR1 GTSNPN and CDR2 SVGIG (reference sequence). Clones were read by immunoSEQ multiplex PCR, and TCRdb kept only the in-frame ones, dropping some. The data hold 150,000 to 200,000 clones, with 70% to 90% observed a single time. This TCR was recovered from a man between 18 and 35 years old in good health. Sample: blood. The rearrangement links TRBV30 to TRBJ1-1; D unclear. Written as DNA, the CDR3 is TGTGCCTGGAGTGTTCGGCTGAACACTGAAGCTTTCTTT. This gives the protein CAWSVRLNTEAFF.